These 9 T cell receptor beta chains were sequenced from one sample in a study of response to subunit inactivated influenza vaccine (dated by TCRdb to about 2018). The library was made by RT-PCR. The sequencer listed for this sample is Illumina HiSeq 2500. The public reads were reanalyzed by TCRdb: fastp trimming at Q25, MiXCR alignment, in-frame beta chains only. Duplicate CDR3 protein sequences are folded into a single record with the most common DNA and genes. Counted in this sample were about 300,000 distinct CDR3 sequences; roughly a fifth of them appeared once. The top ten clones comprise 9.5% to 13% of the sample. The sequences come from PBMCs from blood, collected less than 22 months after vaccination. These receptors were taken from a man aged 50 to 75 who received an inactivated influenza vaccine. Donor details come from another sample of the same person, matched by shared clones.

This chain uses TRBV11-2 with TRBJ1-2, with 9 bases matching TRBD1. The length of the CDR3 is 15 residues. From germline, CDR1 is SGHAT and CDR2 FQNNGV. Trimming took 5 bases from V and 5 from J; bases not matched to a gene: 9. The CDR3: CASSLTDGTGYGYTF. The CDR3 DNA reads as TGTGCCAGCAGCCTCACAGACGGGACAGGGTATGGCTACACCTTC.

The rearrangement links TRBV7-2 to TRBJ1-5; D perhaps matches TRBD1 (5 bases). Germline V gene lookup returns CDR1 SGHTA and CDR2 FQGNSA. The CDR3 loop spans 14 amino acids. The V end lost 6 bases, the J end lost 4 bases, and 13 bases lay between the germline ends. Here the CDR3 reads CASRNTGENQPQHF. For the CDR3, the DNA is TGTGCCAGCAGGAACACAGGAGAAAATCAGCCCCAGCATTTT.

This clonotype came up a few times. The V gene is TRBV20-1, the J gene TRBJ1-5; D remains unclear. V was trimmed by 5 bases and J by 5 bases, leaving 13 bases between them. Germline CDR1 DFQATT, CDR2 SNEGSKA (reference sequence). The CDR3 covers 13 residues. CDR3 sequence reads: CSAVRSGYQPQHF. CDR3 coding DNA: TGCAGTGCTGTGAGGTCGGGGTATCAGCCCCAGCATTTT.

This clonotype was recorded a few times. The V call is TRBV12-3 or TRBV12-4, the J call TRBJ2-3, with TRBD1 identical over 9 bases. V was pared by 6 bases and J by 1 base, with 8 bases of the junction left unmatched. The CDR3 runs to 16 residues. The CDR3 protein is CASSRTGGSGTDTQYF. The DNA of the CDR3 is TGTGCCAGCAGCAGAACAGGGGGCTCGGGCACAGATACGCAGTATTTT.

CDR3 amino acids: CASSTERESSYEQYF. The DNA of the CDR3 is TGTGCCAGCAGCACTGAGCGGGAGAGCTCCTACGAGCAGTACTTC. The chain carries TRBV7-9 and TRBJ2-7, with 8 bases lining up with TRBD2. Germline trimming cut 5 bases from V and 0 bases from J; bases unmatched to any gene: 6. This CDR3 contains 15 residues. The V gene's germline CDR1 is SEHNR and CDR2 FQNEAQ (reference sequence). The complete variable domain, with remaining parts taken from reference TRBV7-9 and TRBJ2-7, reads DTGVSQNPRHKITKRGQNVTFRCDPISEHNRLYWYRQTLGQGPEFLTYFQNEAQLEKSRLLSDRFSAERPKGSFSTLEIQRTEQGDSAMYLCASSTERESSYEQYFGPGTRLTVT.

In its sample, this clonotype was seen a few times. The genes are TRBV29-1 and TRBJ2-1; weak D call: TRBD2 (6 bases). V gave up 4 bases and J gave up 0 bases, with 7 bases separating them. The CDR3 runs 13 residues. From germline, CDR1 is SQVTM and CDR2 ANQGSEA. The CDR3 DNA reads TGCAGCGTTGGACTAGACTCCTACAATGAGCAGTTCTTC. It encodes CSVGLDSYNEQFF.

The V and J genes are TRBV5-1 and TRBJ1-1; D perhaps matches TRBD1 (6 bases). The ends were cut back, 4 bases at V and 4 bases at J, with 20 bases in the middle. This CDR3 is built from 16 residues. Per the germline V gene, CDR1 is SGHRS and CDR2 is YFSETQ. Written as DNA, the CDR3 is TGCGCCAGCAGCCCAGGCCCGGGGGGCGAAGGCACTGAAGCTTTCTTT. Translation gives CASSPGPGGEGTEAFF.

This sequence joins TRBV20-1 and TRBJ1-4; 10 bases match TRBD1. The V gene end was trimmed by 6 bases and the J gene end by 1 base; junction bases not matched to a gene: 5. The CDR3 is 15 amino acids. Germline values: CDR1 DFQATT, CDR2 SNEGSKA (reference sequence). CDR3: CSAIGQGGTNEKLFF. CDR3 nucleotides: TGCAGTGCCATCGGACAGGGGGGAACTAATGAAAAACTGTTTTTT.

The chain recombines TRBV5-1 with TRBJ1-1; D gene ambiguous. V lost 5 bases to trimming and J lost 1 base, with 12 bases between them. The CDR3 is 14 residues long. Germline CDR1 SGHRS, CDR2 YFSETQ. The CDR3 nucleotides read TGCGCCAGCAGGGGCGACATAGCGAACACTGAAGCTTTCTTT. It specifies CASRGDIANTEAFF.